This passage covers 27 T cell receptor beta chains from one sample sequenced in a study of blood T cell repertoires in COVID-19. The repertoire was sequenced with immunoSEQ multiplex PCR; TCRdb's copy has only in-frame clones and lacks some. The sample lists 250,000 to 300,000 clones; 85% to 90% were seen once. The sample was peripheral blood. The receptor set was obtained from a woman aged 25 to 39 with COVID-19, enrolled during active disease.

The V call is TRBV19, the J call TRBJ2-3, with TRBD1 identical over 9 bases. This CDR3 has 18 residues. J gave up 4 bases and V 3 bases, and 14 bases lay outside the gene matches. Germline V gene sequence: CDR1 LNHDA, CDR2 SQIVND (reference sequence). The CDR3 here is CASSIGGAGTGYADTQYF. The CDR3 DNA follows: TGTGCCAGTAGTATCGGAGGTGCGGGGACAGGGTACGCAGATACGCAGTATTTT.

The chain employs TRBV5-4 and TRBJ1-1, with D unclear. CDR1 and CDR2 from the germline V gene are SGHNT and YYREEE (reference sequence). V was clipped by 0 bases and J by 4 bases, with 13 bases between them. The CDR3 covers 15 residues. CDR3 loop: CASSLARGQVTEAFF. As DNA, the CDR3 is TGTGCCAGCAGCTTGGCCAGAGGGCAGGTCACTGAAGCTTTCTTT.

J is TRBJ1-1 and V is TRBV6-5; the D gene is possibly TRBD1 (5 bases). CDR1 and CDR2 (germline): MNHEY, SVGAGI. Deletions cut 3 bases from V and 8 bases from J, with 16 bases between. CDR3 length: 14 residues. As DNA, the CDR3 is TGTGCCAGCAGTTATAAGGCGGGGCAGTTAGAAGCTTTCTTT. It encodes CASSYKAGQLEAFF.

This chain uses TRBV13 with TRBJ2-1, with a tentative D call TRBD2 (6 bases). Germline-derived CDR1 and CDR2 are PRHDT and FYEKMQ (reference sequence). V shed 3 bases and J shed 8 bases, with 11 bases lying between them. CDR3 length equals 13 residues. The CDR3 protein is CASSFGRGYEQFF. Written as DNA, the CDR3 is TGTGCCAGCAGCTTTGGGCGGGGCTATGAGCAGTTCTTC.

The chain employs TRBV6-5 and TRBJ1-2; D is ambiguous. Germline assignment: CDR1 MNHEY and CDR2 SVGAGI. The CDR3 has 12 amino acids. The V end was cut by 5 bases, the J end by 5 bases, with 9 bases between. The CDR3 reads CASSQDSYGYTF. CDR3 DNA sequence: TGTGCCAGCAGTCAGGATTCTTATGGCTACACCTTC.

The chain joins TRBV4-1 to TRBJ2-3; the D gene is possibly TRBD2 (5 bases). Germline V gene sequence: CDR1 MGHRA, CDR2 YSYEKL. The V end lost 5 bases, the J end lost 4 bases, and 13 bases lay between the germline ends. This CDR3 is 14 amino acids long. CDR3 residues: CASSALSGADTQYF. In DNA, the CDR3 is TGCGCCAGCAGCGCCCTGTCCGGGGCAGATACGCAGTATTTT.

The V and J genes are TRBV29-1 and TRBJ2-2, with TRBD2 identical over 12 bases. The CDR3 sequence is 15 residues long. CDR1 is SQVTM and CDR2 is ANQGSEA in the germline V gene. CDR3 sequence (DNA): TGCAGGAAAGCCGGACCTAGCGGGGGGGCGTGTGAGCTGTTTTTT. The encoded protein is CRKAGPSGGACELFF.

This chain uses TRBV7-7 with TRBJ2-5, with D hard to call. V was shortened by 1 base and J by 5 bases, with 11 bases between the two germline ends. Germline V gene data show CDR1 as SSHAT and CDR2 as FNYEAQ (reference sequence). This CDR3 has 14 amino acids. In DNA form, the CDR3 reads TGTGCCAGCAGCTTAGGGGCCACAACGGAGACCCAGTACTTC. Encoded protein: CASSLGATTETQYF.

The rearrangement uses TRBV27 and TRBJ2-1; 11 bases are a match to TRBD1. The CDR3 is 16 amino acids. V lost 5 bases to trimming and J lost 3 bases; unmatched junction nucleotides: 6. CDR1 is MNHEY, CDR2 SMNVEV, per germline (reference sequence). CDR3 amino acids: CASSISGTGGYNEQFF. CDR3 DNA: TGTGCCAGCAGTATTTCGGGGACAGGGGGCTACAATGAGCAGTTCTTC.

The chain links TRBV6-6 to TRBJ1-5; D may be TRBD1 (5 bases). V lost 6 bases and J 1 base, leaving 13 bases between the germline ends. Germline lookup yields CDR1 MNHNY and CDR2 SVGAGI (reference sequence). This CDR3 has 15 residues. The CDR3 region is CASRPGRGSNQPQHF. CDR3 nucleotides: TGTGCCAGCAGACCTGGGAGGGGAAGCAATCAGCCCCAGCATTTT.

The chain joins TRBV6-1 to TRBJ1-1, with TRBD1 matching over 7 bases. The CDR3 is made up of 17 amino acids. Germline loops: CDR1 MNHNS, CDR2 SASEGT. The junction had 11 bases not matched to a gene; V was cut back by 3 bases and J by 1 base. CDR3 in DNA: TGTGCCAGCAGTGACCGCAATGATAGACAGGGGAACACTGAAGCTTTCTTT. Translated: CASSDRNDRQGNTEAFF.

This chain links TRBV5-4 with TRBJ2-6, with 7 bases matching TRBD1. CDR3 length: 17 residues. Germline CDR1 is SGHNT and CDR2 is YYREEE (reference sequence). V was pared by 0 bases and J by 4 bases, with 7 bases of the junction left unmatched. Here the CDR3 reads CASSLGQLQGGANVLTF. The CDR3 nucleotides are TGTGCCAGCAGCTTGGGACAGTTACAGGGGGGGGCCAACGTCCTGACTTTC. Full variable domain (remainder filled in from reference TRBV5-4 and TRBJ2-6): ETGVTQSPTHLIKTRGQQVTLRCSSQSGHNTVSWYQQALGQGPQFIFQYYREEENGRGNFPPRFSGLQFPNYSSELNVNALELDDSALYLCASSLGQLQGGANVLTFGAGSRLTVL.

This clone was observed once. This CDR3 reads CASSQAGQGGYTEAFF. CDR3 in DNA: TGTGCCAGCAGCCAAGCCGGACAGGGCGGGTACACTGAAGCTTTCTTT. The chain employs TRBV3-1 (or the pseudogene TRBV3-2) and TRBJ1-1; the match to TRBD1 covers 8 bases. The CDR3 has 16 residues. The J segment lost 3 bases and the V segment lost 1 base, leaving 7 bases of the junction unmatched. CDR1 and CDR2 (germline): LGHDT, YNNKEL (reference sequence).

The CDR3 region is CASSAPLAGTGETQYF. The DNA of the CDR3 is TGCGCCAGCAGCGCCCCACTAGCGGGGACGGGAGAGACCCAGTACTTC. This chain connects TRBV5-1 to TRBJ2-5; the match to TRBD2 covers 10 bases. Germline CDR1 is SGHRS and CDR2 is YFSETQ. The CDR3 runs 16 residues. V shed 4 bases and J 4 bases; nucleotides not matched to a gene: 10. The full variable domain, in which reference TRBV5-1 and TRBJ2-5 provide the parts outside the CDR3, is KAGVTQTPRYLIKTRGQQVTLSCSPISGHRSVSWYQQTPGQGLQFLFEYFSETQRNKGNFPGRFSGRQFSNSRSEMNVSTLELGDSALYLCASSAPLAGTGETQYFGPGTRLLVL.

The chain combines TRBV5-5 with TRBJ2-3; D is perhaps TRBD2 (5 bases). Trimming left V 0 bases short and J 0 bases short, with 11 bases between. The CDR3 sequence is 16 residues long. Germline CDR1 SGHKS, CDR2 YYEKEE (reference sequence). CDR3 DNA sequence: TGTGCCAGCAGCTTGGGGGCGGGTGGGAGCACAGATACGCAGTATTTT. Its protein is CASSLGAGGSTDTQYF.

The chain uses TRBV6-1 and TRBJ1-2, with TRBD1 matching 10 bases. This CDR3 comprises 15 residues. J was trimmed by 6 bases and V by 3 bases; bases with no gene match: 7. CDR1 is MNHNS and CDR2 is SASEGT in the germline V gene. As DNA, the CDR3 is TGTGCCAGCAGTGACGCCGGGACAGGGGTAAATGGCTACACCTTC. Amino acid sequence: CASSDAGTGVNGYTF.

Only one count was recorded for this clone. This rearrangement joins TRBV5-4 to TRBJ2-2, with D unresolved. V lost 5 bases, J lost 4 bases, and 9 bases lay in between. The germline CDR1 and CDR2 sequences are SGHNT and YYREEE (reference sequence). This CDR3 contains 13 residues. The DNA for the CDR3 is TGTGCCAGCAGTTACGGAGTCACCGGGGAGCTGTTTTTT. This sequence encodes CASSYGVTGELFF. The variable domain in full, completed from reference TRBV5-4 and TRBJ2-2, reads ETGVTQSPTHLIKTRGQQVTLRCSSQSGHNTVSWYQQALGQGPQFIFQYYREEENGRGNFPPRFSGLQFPNYSSELNVNALELDDSALYLCASSYGVTGELFFGEGSRLTVL.

The V and J genes are TRBV10-2 and TRBJ1-5; D gene uncertain. This CDR3 has 14 residues. Between the trimmed V and J ends, which lost 6 bases and 7 bases, there was a span of 16 bases. The germline CDR1 and CDR2 sequences are WSHSY and SAAADI. DNA for the CDR3: TGCGCCAGCAGCGCCTGGACTATTGTACAGCCCCAGCATTTT. Translation: CASSAWTIVQPQHF.

This chain joins TRBV5-1 and TRBJ2-3; 9 bases agree with TRBD1. This CDR3 region has 17 residues. Trimming cost V 4 bases and J 3 bases; bases outside gene matches: 12. Germline V gene lookup returns CDR1 SGHRS and CDR2 YFSETQ. The CDR3 DNA reads TGCGCCAGCAGCCCGGGCTCCGGGACAGGGAGGACAGATACGCAGTATTTT. This gives the protein CASSPGSGTGRTDTQYF.

The rearrangement joins TRBV10-3 to TRBJ2-5; 7 positions match TRBD2. CDR1 and CDR2 (germline): ENHRY, SYGVKD. The CDR3 covers 13 residues. Trimming at V came to 11 bases and at J to 6 bases, leaving 12 bases not matched to a gene. CDR3 DNA sequence: TGTGCCGCAAAGCGGGGCGCAGTGAAGACCCAGTACTTC. It specifies CAAKRGAVKTQYF.

The V gene is TRBV2, the J gene TRBJ2-1; D is unclear. Germline V gives CDR1 SNHLY, CDR2 FYNNEI. The CDR3 is made up of 13 amino acids. The V gene lost 6 bases and the J gene lost 6 bases, with 12 bases spanning the gap. In DNA, the CDR3 is TGTGCCAGCAGGGTCGAAAGCCCCAATGAGCAGTTCTTC. This sequence encodes CASRVESPNEQFF.

The chain has TRBV7-8 and TRBJ2-7, with D hard to call. The CDR3 totals 14 residues. With 5 bases removed from V and 0 bases from J, the gap between germline ends came to 11 bases. Germline lookup yields CDR1 SGHVS and CDR2 FQNEAQ. CDR3 amino acids: CASSQRRSSYEQYF. CDR3 bases: TGTGCCAGCAGCCAGAGACGGAGCTCCTACGAGCAGTACTTC.

The chain uses TRBV11-2 and TRBJ2-1, with D perhaps matching TRBD2 (6 bases). Germline V gene data show CDR1 as SGHAT and CDR2 as FQNNGV. The V gene lost 6 bases and the J gene lost 1 base, with 13 bases spanning the gap. This CDR3 has 15 amino acids. The CDR3 protein is CASSPLRGSYNEQFF. The CDR3 region has the DNA TGTGCCAGCAGTCCCCTTCGGGGGTCCTACAATGAGCAGTTCTTC.

The chain recombines TRBV14 with TRBJ1-6; a weak D match, TRBD1 (6 bases). The CDR3 spans 14 residues. CDR1 is SGHDN, CDR2 FVKESK, per germline. Trimming took 5 bases from V and 10 from J, leaving 15 bases between them. This CDR3 reads CASSAQGGGSPLHF. For the CDR3, the DNA is TGTGCCAGCAGCGCACAGGGAGGGGGGTCACCCCTCCACTTT.

The chain recombines TRBV4-1 with TRBJ2-7; TRBD1 matches at 7 bases. V trimming: 10 bases; J trimming: 3 bases; junction bases outside the gene matches: 18. Looked up from germline, CDR1 is MGHRA and CDR2 is YSYEKL. The CDR3 is 16 amino acids. The CDR3 DNA reads TGCGCCACCAACGGGACAGTGAGGACCGTAAGCTACGAGCAGTACTTC. Residues: CATNGTVRTVSYEQYF.

J is TRBJ1-1 and V is TRBV24-1; 9 bases are shared with TRBD1. V shed 3 bases, J shed 6 bases, and the junction held 4 bases outside the gene matches. The germline V gene encodes CDR1 KGHDR and CDR2 SFDVKD. The CDR3 runs 14 residues. CDR3 nucleotide sequence: TGTGCCACCAGTGATCCCGGGACAGGGCCTGAAGCTTTCTTT. Residues: CATSDPGTGPEAFF.

The J gene is TRBJ1-5, the V gene TRBV6-1, with TRBD1 matching 7 bases. Per the germline V gene, CDR1 is MNHNS and CDR2 is SASEGT. This CDR3 region has 16 residues. V shed 4 bases, J shed 3 bases, and the junction held 9 bases outside the gene matches. The CDR3 loop reads CASSGTLGGLNQPQHF. The CDR3 coding sequence is TGTGCCAGCAGTGGTACGTTAGGGGGCCTCAATCAGCCCCAGCATTTT.